This T cell receptor beta chain is drawn from a study of beta chain features in type 1 diabetes. This clone was picked up a small number of times. Sequenced material consisted of expressed TCRB transcripts (all of the isolated RNA was reverse transcribed). The table came from immunoSEQ multiplex PCR; TCRdb's copy has only in-frame clones and leaves some out. The repertoire holds 900,000 or so clones, with roughly a sixth as singletons. Sorting of CD4+ naive, central memory, regulatory and stem cell-like memory cells was performed via CD45RO/CCR7/CD25/CD127/CD95/CD27. V shed 10 bases and J shed 0 bases, with 12 bases lying between them. This CDR3 is 14 amino acids long. Looked up from germline, CDR1 is MDHEN and CDR2 is SYDVKM.

The clonotype comes from a woman under 30 in good health. The rearrangement joins TRBV28 to TRBJ2-2, with a weak D call TRBD1 (6 bases). Sequenced sample: naive CD4+ T cells from blood. CDR3 DNA: TGTGCCACCAGGGGAAAAGCGAACACCGGGGAGCTGTTTTTT. Its protein product is CATRGKANTGELFF.